This TCR beta chain was retrieved from a study of T cell responses to AZD1222 COVID-19 vaccine listed by TCRdb under 2021. Regarding the study in general: TCR sequencing was performed for about 250 trial participants, of whom roughly 200 were given two doses of AZD1222 and some 25 were given two doses of MenACWY control vaccine. Trial participants were enrolled by age into 18-55, 56-69 and 70-plus year subgroups, with roughly 160, 29 and 62 TCR-sequenced participants respectively. General findings and caveats noted by the study authors: Conclusions about previously exposed vaccinees are limited because only a handful of AZD1222 recipients were SARS-CoV-2 seropositive at baseline. Participants were mostly white British and included more females than males, and it was suggested by the authors that clonal diversity may have been underestimated. Reportedly, almost half of the unique spike-specific TCRs recognized epitopes lying outside the regions that are mutated in the B.1.351 and B.1.1.7 variants. Spike-specific TCR breadth and depth rose significantly after two AZD1222 doses compared with day 0 and with MenACWY recipients. Because no day 14 peak-response samples were available, the repertoires could be characterized only after the peak T cell response. In the small 56-69-year group, the increase in depth fell short of significance, most likely because of low power. The vaccine-associated CD4 TCRs covered the entire spike protein, and the dominant responses fell in regions 160-218 and 743-854.

The CDR3 runs 15 residues from the cysteine to the phenylalanine. Here the CDR3 DNA is all that survives: 45 bases in frame from base 1. CDR1 and CDR2 are read off the germline V gene as SGHDT and YYEEEE. Trimming costs V 1 base and J 10 bases, and their ends lie 15 bases apart. The time point label, as the study defines it: about 28 days (+/-7) after the second vaccine dose. Because spike-specific TCR depth and breadth did not differ between the two schedules, AZD1222 recipients who got a second dose at roughly 4 weeks were pooled with those who got a second dose at roughly 12 weeks. Vaccinee samples were obtained from the UK trials COV001 and COV002, which included a single-blind randomized controlled phase 2/3 trial of AZD1222 (ChAdOx1 nCoV-19) in healthy adults. For TCRbeta chain sequencing, PBMC samples were collected from trial participants at day 0 and at day 28 after the second dose. Points on this clone: There is no known antigen for this receptor. No base-level quality is on record; no much larger clone is a single base apart.

The CDR3 regions of human TCRbeta chains were analyzed by immunosequencing. Processing in the source paper ran as follows. TCRs in the repertoires were compared against a reference library of SARS-CoV-2-specific TCRs that had been generated with the MIRA antigen-specificity platform. Breadth meant the fraction of unique TCRs that were SARS-CoV-2-associated, whereas depth meant the fraction of total T cells that were SARS-CoV-2-associated. Using the MIRA data, each spike-specific TCR was mapped to the spike region that the TCR reacts to and placed in a CD4 or CD8 class. Log10-transformed breadth and depth values were compared by one-way ANOVA with Sidak's multiple comparisons tests. TCRdb retrieved this table from immuneACCESS and kept in-frame rearrangements only. Not all clones are present; in checked studies, unresolved V genes account for under half, and no reason is known for the remainder. Clone size and the V and J calls come from that table; the DNA yielded D and trimming. Present in this sample are 83,000 or so clones, 80% to 95% of which were seen just once. The ten biggest clones cover 25% to 30% of the sample.

Recombination joined TRBV5-6 with TRBJ1-6; the D segment could be TRBD1, given 6 matching bases. The sequencing used peripheral blood, collected 28 days after the second AZD1222 dose. This receptor was identified in an adult who received the AZD1222 COVID-19 vaccine. The DNA is TGTGCCAGCAGCTTGTTTACAGGGAAAGGATCACCCCTCCACTTT. Translated, this is CASSLFTGKGSPLHF.